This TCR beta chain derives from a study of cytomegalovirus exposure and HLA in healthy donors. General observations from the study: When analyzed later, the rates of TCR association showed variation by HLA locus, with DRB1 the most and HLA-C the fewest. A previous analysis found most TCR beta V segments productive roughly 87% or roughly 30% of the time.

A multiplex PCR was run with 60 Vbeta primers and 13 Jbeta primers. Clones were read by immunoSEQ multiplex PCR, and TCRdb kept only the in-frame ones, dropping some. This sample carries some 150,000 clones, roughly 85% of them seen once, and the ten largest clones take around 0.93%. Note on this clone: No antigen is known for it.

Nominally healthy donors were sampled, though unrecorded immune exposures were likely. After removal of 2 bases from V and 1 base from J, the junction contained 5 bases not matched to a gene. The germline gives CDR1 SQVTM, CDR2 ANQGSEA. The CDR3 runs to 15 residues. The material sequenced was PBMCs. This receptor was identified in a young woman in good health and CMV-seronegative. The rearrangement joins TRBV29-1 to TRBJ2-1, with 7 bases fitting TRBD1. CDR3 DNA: TGCAGCGTTGAATCCTGGACAGGATCCTACAATGAGCAGTTCTTC. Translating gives CSVESWTGSYNEQFF.